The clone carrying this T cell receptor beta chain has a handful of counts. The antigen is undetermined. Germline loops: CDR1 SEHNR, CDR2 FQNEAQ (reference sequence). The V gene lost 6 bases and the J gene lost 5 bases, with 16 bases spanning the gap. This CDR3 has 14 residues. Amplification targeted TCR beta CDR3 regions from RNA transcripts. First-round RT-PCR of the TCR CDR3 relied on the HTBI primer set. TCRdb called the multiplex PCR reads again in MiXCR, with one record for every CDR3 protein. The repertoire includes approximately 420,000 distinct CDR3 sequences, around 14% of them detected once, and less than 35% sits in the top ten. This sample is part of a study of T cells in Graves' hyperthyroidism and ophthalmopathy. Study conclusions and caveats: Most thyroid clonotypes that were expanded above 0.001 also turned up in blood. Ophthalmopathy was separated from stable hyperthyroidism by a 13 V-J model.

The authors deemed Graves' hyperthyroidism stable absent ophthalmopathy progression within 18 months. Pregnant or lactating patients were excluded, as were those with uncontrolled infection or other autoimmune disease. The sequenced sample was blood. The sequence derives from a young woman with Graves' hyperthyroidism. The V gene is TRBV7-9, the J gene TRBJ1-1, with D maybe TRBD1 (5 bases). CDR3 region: CASSTPGGGTEAFF. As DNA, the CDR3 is TGTGCCAGCAGTACTCCTGGGGGGGGAACTGAAGCTTTCTTT.